This T cell receptor (beta chain) appears in the sequencing data of a study of OX40 agonist ivuxolimab in advanced cancers. A note on this clone: Its antigen is not identified.

Overall study results and limits: Dosing at 0.1 to 3.0 mg/kg was accompanied by clonal expansion of CD4+ and CD8+ blood T cells by week 6.

The CDR3 runs to 13 residues. Germline lookup yields CDR1 MNHEY and CDR2 SMNVEV (reference sequence). Trimming removed 2 bases from V and 5 bases from J, with 9 bases in between. The method was immunoSEQ multiplex PCR; TCRdb's version includes in-frame clones alone and lacks a portion of them. Here the sample spans under 75,000 clones, 85% to 90% being singletons. The clonotype was recovered from an adult with an advanced solid tumor such as melanoma, head and neck, liver or kidney cancer. The chain uses TRBV27 and TRBJ1-1; D is possibly TRBD1 (6 bases). The sample in question was CD4+ or CD8+ T cells sorted from blood, obtained in a trial of the OX40 agonist ivuxolimab. The CDR3 DNA reads as TGTGCCAGCAGTTTACGGCAGGGGACTGAAGCTTTCTTT. The encoded protein is CASSLRQGTEAFF.